This TCR beta chain was obtained from a study of CD8+CD57+ T cells in acquired aplastic anemia. General study findings and limits: No significant patient-versus-control difference appeared in CD8+ Simpson's diversity. Patients and controls shared twenty-nine CD8+ CDR3 sequences, highly expressed in patients.

On this clonotype: Its antigen is as yet unknown.

The TCR beta profiling, which covered VDJ combination and CDR3 sequence, was carried out using genomic DNA as the template. TCRdb analysed the reads with MiXCR anew, one entry per CDR3 protein. This sample has under 200,000 distinct CDR3 sequences, with roughly half found just once. Sequencing was done on patients that had shown CD8+CD57+ cell expansion by flow cytometry. Trimming pared 6 bases from V and 10 bases from J, leaving 13 bases between. The germline gives CDR1 PRHDT, CDR2 FYEKMQ (reference sequence). The CDR3 spans 12 residues. The V call is TRBV13, the J call TRBJ2-1; D might be TRBD1 (5 bases). The TCR comes from a human donor with aplastic anemia. The sequenced material came from sorted CD4+, CD8+, or CD8+CD57+ T cells (not recorded which) from PBMCs. The CDR3 sequence: CASRQETGEQFF. Written as DNA, the CDR3 is TGTGCCAGCAGACAGGAGACCGGGGAGCAGTTCTTC.